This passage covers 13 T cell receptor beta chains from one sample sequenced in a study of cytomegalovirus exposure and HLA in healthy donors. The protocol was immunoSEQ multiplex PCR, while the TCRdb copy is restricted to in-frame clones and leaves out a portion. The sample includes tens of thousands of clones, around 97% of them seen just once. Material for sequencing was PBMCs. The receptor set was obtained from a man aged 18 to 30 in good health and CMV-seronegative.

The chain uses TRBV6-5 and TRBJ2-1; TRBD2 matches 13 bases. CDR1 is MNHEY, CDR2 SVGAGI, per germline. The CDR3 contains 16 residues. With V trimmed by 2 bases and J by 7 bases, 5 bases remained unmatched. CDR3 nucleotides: TGTGCCAGCAGTTACGGGACTAGCGGGACTTTAAATGAGCAGTTCTTC. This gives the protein CASSYGTSGTLNEQFF.

The CDR3 DNA reads as TGTGCCAGCAGTTGCCGACGGGACAGGGTTAGTGGCGGGGAGCTGTTTTTT. Translating gives CASSCRRDRVSGGELFF. The chain couples TRBV6-7 to TRBJ2-2, with 9 positions matching TRBD1. TRBV6-7 belongs to the ORF category, with a function that is uncertain. Trimming cost V 4 bases and J 7 bases; bases outside gene matches: 13. This CDR3 is built from 17 residues.

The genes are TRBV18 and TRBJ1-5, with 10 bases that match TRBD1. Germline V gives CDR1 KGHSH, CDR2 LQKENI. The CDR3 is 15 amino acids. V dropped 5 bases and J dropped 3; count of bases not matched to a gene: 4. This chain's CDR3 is CASSAGQGNNQPQHF. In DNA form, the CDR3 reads TGTGCCAGCTCAGCGGGACAGGGGAACAATCAGCCCCAGCATTTT.

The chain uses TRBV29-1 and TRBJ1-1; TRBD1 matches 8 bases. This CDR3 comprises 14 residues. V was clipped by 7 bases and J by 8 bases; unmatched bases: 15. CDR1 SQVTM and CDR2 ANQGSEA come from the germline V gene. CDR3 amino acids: CSGDRGAAPPEAFF. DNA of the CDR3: TGCAGCGGCGACAGGGGTGCCGCGCCACCGGAAGCTTTCTTT.

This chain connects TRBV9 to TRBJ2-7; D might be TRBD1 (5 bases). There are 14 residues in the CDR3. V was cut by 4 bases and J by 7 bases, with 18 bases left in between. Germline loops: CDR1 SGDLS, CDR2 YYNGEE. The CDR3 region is CASSPRAGNGEQYF. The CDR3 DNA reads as TGTGCCAGCAGCCCTCGGGCAGGGAACGGAGAGCAGTACTTC.

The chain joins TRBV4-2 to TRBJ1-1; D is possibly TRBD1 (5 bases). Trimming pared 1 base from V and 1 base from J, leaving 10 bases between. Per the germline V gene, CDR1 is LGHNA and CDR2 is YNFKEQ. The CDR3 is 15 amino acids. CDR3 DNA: TGTGCCAGCAGCCAAGTTTCCGGACAGAACACTGAAGCTTTCTTT. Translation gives CASSQVSGQNTEAFF.

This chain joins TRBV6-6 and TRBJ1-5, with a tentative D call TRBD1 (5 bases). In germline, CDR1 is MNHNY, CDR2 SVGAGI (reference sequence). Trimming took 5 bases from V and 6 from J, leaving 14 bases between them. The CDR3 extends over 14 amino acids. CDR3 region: CASSHRQLSQPQHF. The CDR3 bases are TGTGCCAGCAGTCATCGACAGCTCAGTCAGCCCCAGCATTTT.

The DNA for the CDR3 is TGTGCCAGCAGCTGGGGGACAGGGAGCACAGATACGCAGTATTTT. It encodes CASSWGTGSTDTQYF. The J gene is TRBJ2-3, the V gene TRBV5-8; 9 positions agree with TRBD1. The CDR3 extends over 15 amino acids. Per germline, CDR1 SGHTS and CDR2 YDEGEE. V was clipped by 3 bases and J by 0 bases; unmatched bases: 2.

The CDR3 DNA follows: TGTGCCAGCTCACCACCGGCGGGGGATGGCTACACCTTC. It is translated as CASSPPAGDGYTF. This chain joins TRBV18 and TRBJ1-2; maybe TRBD1 (5 bases). The CDR3 runs 13 residues. Germline V gives CDR1 KGHSH, CDR2 LQKENI. V was clipped by 0 bases and J by 6 bases, with 8 bases between them.

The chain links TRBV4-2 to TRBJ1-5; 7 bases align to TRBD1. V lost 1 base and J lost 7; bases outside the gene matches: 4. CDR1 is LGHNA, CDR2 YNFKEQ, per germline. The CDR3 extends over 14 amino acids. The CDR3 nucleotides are TGTGCCAGCAGCCAAGGGACAGGTCGACAGCCCCAGCATTTT. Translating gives CASSQGTGRQPQHF.

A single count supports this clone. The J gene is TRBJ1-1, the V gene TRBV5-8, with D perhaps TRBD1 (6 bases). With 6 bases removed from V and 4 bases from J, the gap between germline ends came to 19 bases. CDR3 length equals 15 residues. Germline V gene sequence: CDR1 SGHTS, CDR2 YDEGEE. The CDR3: CASTNPRGVGTEAFF. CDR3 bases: TGTGCCAGCACCAACCCCAGGGGAGTGGGCACTGAAGCTTTCTTT. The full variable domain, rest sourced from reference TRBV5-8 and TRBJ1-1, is EAGVTQSPTHLIKTRGQQATLRCSPISGHTSVYWYQQALGLGLQFLLWYDEGEERNRGNFPPRFSGRQFPNYSSELNVNALELEDSALYLCASTNPRGVGTEAFFGQGTRLTVV.

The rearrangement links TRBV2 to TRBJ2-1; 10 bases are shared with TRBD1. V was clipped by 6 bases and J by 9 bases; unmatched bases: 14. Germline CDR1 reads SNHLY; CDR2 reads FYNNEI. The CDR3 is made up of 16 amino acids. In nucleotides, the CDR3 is TGTGCCAGCAGCCACCCCACGGACAGGGGGAAGAGTGAGCAGTTCTTC. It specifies CASSHPTDRGKSEQFF. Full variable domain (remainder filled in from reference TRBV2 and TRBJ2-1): EPEVTQTPSHQVTQMGQEVILRCVPISNHLYFYWYRQILGQKVEFLVSFYNNEISEKSEIFDDQFSVERPDGSNFTLKIRSTKLEDSAMYFCASSHPTDRGKSEQFFGPGTRLTVL.

For the CDR3, the DNA is TGTGCCAGTAGTAGCGCAGGGGGTCGACAGCCCCAGCATTTT. Residues: CASSSAGGRQPQHF. The chain employs TRBV19 and TRBJ1-5, with 7 bases fitting TRBD1. With 4 bases clipped from V and 7 bases from J, the junction kept 7 bases outside the gene matches. The germline gives CDR1 LNHDA, CDR2 SQIVND (reference sequence). There are 14 residues in the CDR3.